The rows below give T cell receptor beta chains drawn from one sample of a study of shared clonotypes between healthy human individuals. Using immunoSEQ multiplex PCR, the repertoire was profiled, and TCRdb retains in-frame clones only, with some absent. The sample shows some 2 million clones, about 95% of them seen only once. Sequenced input: naive CD8+ T cells sorted from blood. These TCRs come from a man between 18 and 35 years old in good health. Each CDR3 is given with its conserved first and last residue. A D gene is named only where the DNA matches it firmly. The size entry is marked missing in some rows and otherwise reads once, few, many or a size class.

>TRBV9|.|TRBJ2-3|TRBD2
CASSVEAGLADTDTQYF
TGTGCCAGCAGCGTAGAAGCGGGACTAGCGGACACAGATACGCAGTATTTT
>TRBV1|.|TRBJ1-4|.
CTSSHPHHVPNSEKLFF
TGCACCAGCAGCCACCCCCACCACGTACCAAATAGTGAAAAACTGTTTTTT
>TRBV13|.|TRBJ1-2|.
CASSSGRQFSYGYTF
TGTGCCAGCAGCTCCGGAAGACAGTTTTCCTATGGCTACACCTTC
>TRBV5-8|.|TRBJ1-5|.
CASSRHSNQPQHF
TGTGCCAGCAGCCGGCATAGCAATCAGCCCCAGCATTTT
>TRBV15|.|TRBJ2-1|.
CATSGPYDGYNEQFF
TGTGCCACCAGCGGCCCCTATGACGGTTACAATGAGCAGTTCTTC
>TRBV7-9|.|TRBJ2-3|.
CASAEGASLDTQYF
TGTGCCAGCGCGGAGGGAGCCTCTTTGGATACGCAGTATTTT
>TRBV2|once|TRBJ2-3|TRBD2
CASSAQGALAGDTQYF
TGTGCCAGCAGTGCACAGGGCGCACTAGCGGGAGATACGCAGTATTTT
>TRBV4-3|.|TRBJ2-2|.
CASSRGGAVLANTGELFF
TGCGCCAGCAGCCGAGGAGGGGCGGTCCTCGCGAACACCGGGGAGCTGTTTTTT
>TRBV28|.|TRBJ1-1|.
CAMPEVTEAFF
TGTGCCATGCCAGAAGTCACTGAAGCTTTCTTT
>TRBV7-9|.|TRBJ2-7|.
CASSLITGAYEQYF
TGTGCCAGCAGCTTAATTACGGGGGCCTACGAGCAGTACTTC
>TRBV5-6|.|TRBJ1-6|TRBD1
CASSSWTGGNSPLHF
TGTGCCAGCAGCTCGTGGACAGGGGGTAATTCACCCCTCCACTTT
>TRBV15|.|TRBJ2-7|.
CATSRDLGDSYEQYF
TGTGCCACCAGCAGAGATTTAGGGGACTCCTACGAGCAGTACTTC
>TRBV19|.|TRBJ1-4|.
CASSQQSERNEKLFF
TGTGCCAGTAGCCAACAGAGCGAGAGGAATGAAAAACTGTTTTTT
>TRBV19|.|TRBJ1-1|.
CASTLGTGAPEAFF
TGTGCCAGTACCCTCGGGACCGGGGCCCCTGAAGCTTTCTTT
>TRBV4-1|.|TRBJ2-7|TRBD2
CASSQGGLAEGASYEQYF
TGCGCCAGCAGCCAAGGGGGACTAGCGGAGGGGGCCTCCTACGAGCAGTACTTC
>TRBV10-3|.|TRBJ2-1|TRBD2
CAIGAGDSYNEQFF
TGTGCCATCGGAGCGGGAGACAGCTACAATGAGCAGTTCTTC
>TRBV5-6|.|TRBJ2-5|.
CASSLALRGWETQYF
TGTGCCAGCAGCTTGGCCCTACGGGGTTGGGAGACCCAGTACTTC
>TRBV19|.|TRBJ2-4|TRBD2
CASSMPGGLVKNIQYF
TGTGCCAGTAGTATGCCGGGGGGACTCGTCAAAAACATTCAGTACTTC
>TRBV5-6|.|TRBJ2-2|.
CASSTGPTGELFF
TGTGCCAGCAGCACAGGACCGACCGGGGAGCTGTTTTTT
>TRBV6-5|.|TRBJ2-7|.
CASSYSPGFYEQYF
TGTGCCAGCAGTTACAGCCCGGGCTTCTACGAGCAGTACTTC
>TRBV9|.|TRBJ1-1|.
CASSVVGARTEAFF
TGTGCCAGCAGCGTAGTGGGGGCTCGGACTGAAGCTTTCTTT
>TRBV30|.|TRBJ2-7|.
CAWSAGDYEQYF
TGTGCCTGGAGTGCAGGAGACTACGAGCAGTACTTC
>TRBV29-1|.|TRBJ2-7|.
CSVDLGGRGVRPYEQYF
TGCAGCGTTGATTTAGGGGGACGGGGGGTTCGGCCGTACGAGCAGTACTTC
>TRBV5-6|.|TRBJ2-3|.
CASSLGQWGDTQYF
TGTGCCAGCAGCTTGGGGCAGTGGGGAGATACGCAGTATTTT
>TRBV5-1|.|TRBJ2-1|.
CARFLAGSGNEQFF
TGCGCCAGGTTCCTCGCGGGGTCGGGGAATGAGCAGTTCTTC
>TRBV7-9|.|TRBJ1-2|.
CASSRVGYEAEYGYTF
TGTGCCAGCAGCAGGGTGGGGTACGAGGCTGAATATGGCTACACCTTC
>TRBV5-1|.|TRBJ2-3|.
CASSLYYGRETDTQYF
TGCGCCAGCAGCTTGTATTACGGGAGAGAGACAGATACGCAGTATTTT
>TRBV2|.|TRBJ2-3|TRBD1
CARTGLSSQYF
TGTGCCAGGACAGGGTTGAGTTCGCAGTATTTT
>TRBV14|once|TRBJ2-7|.
CASSLRPGTSYEQYF
TGTGCCAGCAGCCTAAGACCGGGCACCTCCTACGAGCAGTACTTC
>TRBV25-1|.|TRBJ1-1|.
CASTDMNTEAFF
TGTGCCAGCACAGATATGAACACTGAAGCTTTCTTT
>TRBV4-1|.|TRBJ2-1|.
CASSQDPTSYNEQFF
TGCGCCAGCAGCCAAGATCCGACTAGCTACAATGAGCAGTTCTTC